Below, 26 T cell receptor beta chains from the same sample are listed, as sequenced in a study of T cells after yellow fever vaccination. Using its own MiXCR run on the 5' RACE reads, TCRdb lists one record per CDR3 protein. The sample lists some 290,000 distinct CDR3 sequences, around 10% occurring once. The sequencing used CD4+ T cells sorted from PBMCs, collected 45 days after the yellow fever booster vaccination. The receptors here all came from a man in his late teens or twenties who received the YFV17D yellow fever vaccine.

There are a few counts of this clonotype. The V call is TRBV12-3 or TRBV12-4, the J call TRBJ2-1; possibly TRBD1 or TRBD2 for D (5 bases each). The CDR3 is 17 residues long. The ends were cut back, 3 bases at V and 4 bases at J, with 19 bases in the middle. The CDR3 reads CASSLGDAALGYNEQFF. The CDR3 bases are TGTGCCAGCAGTTTGGGGGACGCTGCCCTGGGATACAATGAGCAGTTCTTC.

The chain employs TRBV3-1 and TRBJ2-5; maybe TRBD1 (5 bases). V was shortened by 5 bases and J by 5 bases, with 12 bases between the two germline ends. The CDR3 runs 13 residues. In germline, CDR1 is LGHDT, CDR2 YNNKEL (reference sequence). The chain's CDR3 is CASSLGASETQYF. CDR3 DNA sequence: TGTGCCAGCAGCTTAGGGGCATCGGAGACCCAGTACTTC.

This clonotype was found a few times. The genes are TRBV5-4 and TRBJ1-1; no definite D call. The CDR3 runs 12 residues. From germline, CDR1 is SGHNT and CDR2 YYREEE (reference sequence). DNA for the CDR3: TGTGCTTCTCGAAGGGATAACACTGAAGCTTTCTTT. Its protein product is CASRRDNTEAFF.

In this sample, this clonotype turned up a few times. The chain employs TRBV9 and TRBJ2-3; 13 nucleotides align to TRBD2. The germline CDR1 and CDR2 sequences are SGDLS and YYNGEE. The trim removed 4 bases at V and 0 bases at J, leaving 5 bases unmatched. CDR3 size: 17 residues. In nucleotides, the CDR3 is TGTGCCAGCAGCCAGGGACTAGCGGGGTCTAGCACAGATACGCAGTATTTT. It translates to CASSQGLAGSSTDTQYF.

The rearrangement links TRBV27 to TRBJ2-7, with D maybe TRBD2 (5 bases). CDR3 length: 14 residues. Germline CDR1 MNHEY, CDR2 SMNVEV (reference sequence). Trimming removed 8 bases at V and 4 bases at J, with 18 bases between. CDR3 sequence reads: CASATRGPSYEQYF. The CDR3 coding sequence is TGTGCCAGCGCCACCCGGGGTCCGTCTTACGAGCAGTACTTC.

This clonotype was seen a few times. The rearrangement uses TRBV7-2 and TRBJ1-1; D uncertain. CDR1 is SGHTA, CDR2 FQGNSA, per germline. V lost 5 bases to trimming and J lost 8 bases, with 12 bases between them. The CDR3 extends over 12 amino acids. This CDR3 is CASSPGFGEAFF. The CDR3, as DNA: TGTGCCAGCAGCCCTGGGTTCGGGGAAGCTTTCTTT.

The CDR3 region is CSARKAGLNTEAFF. CDR3 bases: TGCAGTGCTAGAAAGGCAGGGCTGAACACTGAAGCTTTCTTT. The V gene is TRBV20-1, the J gene TRBJ1-1, with a weak D call TRBD1 (5 bases). The ends were cut back, 2 bases at V and 0 bases at J, with 10 bases in the middle. The CDR3 covers 14 residues. Germline V gene sequence: CDR1 DFQATT, CDR2 SNEGSKA (reference sequence).

The chain carries TRBV24-1 and TRBJ1-4; D might be TRBD1 (6 bases). The CDR3 consists of 14 residues. Trimming left V 4 bases short and J 7 bases short, with 12 bases between. Germline CDR1 KGHDR, CDR2 SFDVKD. In DNA form, the CDR3 reads TGTGCCACCAGTGAAACAGGGAGTGGTGAAAAACTGTTTTTT. Protein: CATSETGSGEKLFF.

This clonotype was observed a few times. The CDR3 spells CASGKGAGSSYNEQFF. The CDR3 region has the DNA TGTGCCAGCGGTAAGGGAGCGGGGAGCTCCTACAATGAGCAGTTCTTC. The chain couples TRBV7-2 to TRBJ2-1; 7 bases align to TRBD2. CDR1 and CDR2 (germline): SGHTA, FQGNSA. The CDR3 loop spans 16 amino acids. Trimming cost V 8 bases and J 0 bases; bases outside gene matches: 10. The full variable domain, in which reference TRBV7-2 and TRBJ2-1 provide the parts outside the CDR3, is GAGVSQSPSNKVTEKGKDVELRCDPISGHTALYWYRQSLGQGLEFLIYFQGNSAPDKSGLPSDRFSAERTGGSVSTLTIQRTQQEDSAVYLCASGKGAGSSYNEQFFGPGTRLTVL.

This clonotype was found a few times. The chain employs TRBV4-1 and TRBJ1-5; unclear D gene. The V and J ends lost 1 base and 4 bases respectively, with 11 bases between them. The CDR3 spans 15 residues. Per the germline V gene, CDR1 is MGHRA and CDR2 is YSYEKL. CDR3 region: CASSQVVVSNQPQHF. In DNA form, the CDR3 reads TGCGCCAGCAGCCAAGTAGTAGTCAGTAATCAGCCCCAGCATTTT.

This clonotype was found many times. The gene calls are TRBV4-1 and TRBJ1-2; no firm D call. Germline V gives CDR1 MGHRA, CDR2 YSYEKL. V was clipped by 0 bases and J by 1 base, with 9 bases between them. CDR3 length: 15 residues. CDR3 DNA: TGCGCCAGCAGCCAAGATGAGAGAATTAACTATGGCTACACCTTC. Its protein product is CASSQDERINYGYTF.

This clonotype was counted ten times or more. This chain links TRBV5-6 with TRBJ2-4, with 7 bases that match TRBD2. The germline V gene has CDR1 SGHDT and CDR2 YYEEEE. There are 15 residues in the CDR3. The trim removed 4 bases at V and 7 bases at J, leaving 11 bases unmatched. This CDR3 is CASSLPGGSGNIQYF. DNA of the CDR3: TGTGCCAGCAGCCTTCCAGGCGGGAGTGGGAACATTCAGTACTTC.

This clonotype was counted a few times. The chain is built from TRBV5-1 and TRBJ1-1; D not resolved. This CDR3 is 13 amino acids long. Germline CDR1 is SGHRS and CDR2 is YFSETQ. Trimming pared 2 bases from V and 4 bases from J, leaving 9 bases between. CDR3: CASSFLGRTEAFF. Here the CDR3 DNA reads TGCGCCAGCAGCTTCCTCGGCCGCACTGAAGCTTTCTTT.

This rearrangement joins TRBV7-9 to TRBJ2-7, with a possible D match to TRBD2 (6 bases). This CDR3 is 16 amino acids long. Deletions cut 1 base from V and 2 bases from J, with 15 bases between. The germline gives CDR1 SEHNR, CDR2 FQNEAQ (reference sequence). CDR3 DNA: TGTGCCAGCAGCTTAGGGGACTCCAGTTCTACCTACGAGCAGTACTTC. Residues: CASSLGDSSSTYEQYF.

The V gene is TRBV24-1, the J gene TRBJ1-1, with TRBD1 as a possible D gene (5 bases). In germline, CDR1 is KGHDR, CDR2 SFDVKD. Trimming removed 3 bases at V and 4 bases at J, with 8 bases between. The CDR3 runs 13 residues. The CDR3 region is CATSDGGVTEAFF. CDR3 nucleotides: TGTGCCACCAGTGATGGGGGGGTCACTGAAGCTTTCTTT.

The table lists this clonotype with a few counts. The rearrangement joins TRBV2 to TRBJ2-3; D not certain. Germline CDR1 is SNHLY and CDR2 is FYNNEI. Between the trimmed V and J ends, which lost 3 bases and 8 bases, there was a span of 12 bases. The CDR3 loop spans 13 amino acids. The CDR3 nucleotides read TGTGCCAGCAGTGAGGTTTATCCCCCTACGCAGTATTTT. Protein: CASSEVYPPTQYF.

This clonotype has only a few counts. J is TRBJ2-7 and V is TRBV5-5; D may be TRBD2 (7 bases). The V end lost 3 bases, the J end lost 2 bases, and 12 bases lay between the germline ends. Germline V lookup: CDR1 SGHKS, CDR2 YYEKEE (reference sequence). The CDR3 has 14 residues. This CDR3 reads CASSSLGGAYEQYF. The CDR3 DNA reads TGTGCCAGCAGCTCACTAGGGGGGGCCTACGAGCAGTACTTC. The full variable domain, in which reference TRBV5-5 and TRBJ2-7 provide the parts outside the CDR3, is DAGVTQSPTHLIKTRGQQVTLRCSPISGHKSVSWYQQVLGQGPQFIFQYYEKEERGRGNFPDRFSARQFPNYSSELNVNALLLGDSALYLCASSSLGGAYEQYFGPGTRLTVT.

This clonotype was counted ten times or more. This sequence joins TRBV12-3 or TRBV12-4 and TRBJ1-6; D gene unclear. Trimming cost V 4 bases and J 7 bases, with 11 bases left between them. The length of the CDR3 is 14 residues. CDR3 coding DNA: TGTGCCAGCAGTTATAAATTGGGAAATTCACCCCTCCACTTT. Its protein is CASSYKLGNSPLHF.

Here the CDR3 DNA reads TGTGCCACCAGCAGAGATCGACAGGCCTACGAGCAGTACGTC. This sequence encodes CATSRDRQAYEQYV. The chain joins TRBV15 to TRBJ2-7; D is perhaps TRBD1 (6 bases). Trimming stripped 0 bases from V and 2 bases from J, with 8 bases between. Germline values: CDR1 LNHNV, CDR2 YYDKDF (reference sequence). This CDR3 contains 14 residues.

The CDR3 nucleotides are TGTGCCAGCAGTAGGGGGACAGGGGGTTCCTACAATGAGCAGTTCTTC. Translation gives CASSRGTGGSYNEQFF. The gene calls are TRBV6-2 or TRBV6-3 and TRBJ2-1; 11 bases map to TRBD1. V shed 5 bases and J 1 base; nucleotides not matched to a gene: 4. This CDR3 is 16 amino acids long. Per the germline V gene, CDR1 is MNHEY and CDR2 is SVGEGT.

This sequence joins TRBV6-2 or TRBV6-3 and TRBJ2-7; D might be TRBD1 or TRBD2, each matching 5 bases. V was pared by 7 bases and J by 4 bases, with 14 bases between. Per germline, CDR1 MNHEY and CDR2 SVGEGT. The CDR3 sequence is 13 residues long. The CDR3 reads CASKQGPKYEQYF. In DNA, the CDR3 is TGTGCCAGCAAGCAGGGACCGAAATACGAGCAGTACTTC.

The sample holds many counts of this clonotype. V gene TRBV3-1 combines with J gene TRBJ2-2; 7 positions match TRBD1. Germline assignment: CDR1 LGHDT and CDR2 YNNKEL (reference sequence). The J segment lost 7 bases and the V segment lost 4 bases, leaving 3 bases of the junction unmatched. CDR3 length: 13 residues. This CDR3 reads CASSLQGNGELFF. The CDR3 DNA follows: TGTGCCAGCAGCCTACAGGGGAACGGGGAGCTGTTTTTT.

This clonotype has ten or more counts. This rearrangement joins TRBV6-1 to TRBJ1-5; tentatively, D is TRBD1 (6 bases). Trimming took off 9 bases at V and 2 bases at J, with 17 bases between the two ends. The CDR3 has 15 residues. Germline V gene lookup returns CDR1 MNHNS and CDR2 SASEGT. The CDR3 DNA follows: TGTGCCAGTAAGGTACTGGGGGCTGGCAATCAGCCCCAGCATTTT. The encoded protein is CASKVLGAGNQPQHF.

This clonotype has ten or more counts. V and J are TRBV7-2 and TRBJ1-3, with 7 bases lining up with TRBD1. The junction had 9 bases not matched to a gene; V was cut back by 3 bases and J by 4 bases. CDR3 length: 16 amino acids. CDR1 and CDR2 (germline): SGHTA, FQGNSA. The CDR3: CASSFNFRDRGNTIYF. The CDR3 region has the DNA TGTGCCAGCAGCTTTAATTTCCGGGACAGAGGAAACACCATATATTTT.

The chain has TRBV20-1 and TRBJ2-5, with TRBD2 matching 10 bases. Germline V gives CDR1 DFQATT, CDR2 SNEGSKA (reference sequence). The CDR3 extends over 17 amino acids. Germline trimming cut 3 bases from V and 1 base from J; bases unmatched to any gene: 11. CDR3 sequence: CSASLGRLAGAQETQYF. CDR3 in DNA: TGCAGTGCTAGTTTGGGCCGACTAGCGGGTGCCCAAGAGACCCAGTACTTC.

Only a few counts were recorded for this clonotype. The chain is built from TRBV5-6 and TRBJ2-6, with unresolved D. From germline, CDR1 is SGHDT and CDR2 YYEEEE. Trimming took 6 bases from V and 0 from J, leaving 4 bases between them. This CDR3 comprises 13 residues. This CDR3 is CASILSGANVLTF. In nucleotides, the CDR3 is TGTGCCAGCATCCTCTCTGGGGCCAACGTCCTGACTTTC.